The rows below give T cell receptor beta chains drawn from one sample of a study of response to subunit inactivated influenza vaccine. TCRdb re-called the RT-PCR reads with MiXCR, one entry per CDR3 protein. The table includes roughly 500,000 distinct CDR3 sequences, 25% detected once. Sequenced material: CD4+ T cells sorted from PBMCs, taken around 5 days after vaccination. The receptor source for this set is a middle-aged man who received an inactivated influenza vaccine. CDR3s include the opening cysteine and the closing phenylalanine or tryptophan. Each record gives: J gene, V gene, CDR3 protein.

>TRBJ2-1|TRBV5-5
CASSLGASNEQFF
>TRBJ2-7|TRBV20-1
CSAAPMRGYEQYF
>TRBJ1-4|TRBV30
CAWSRGGNEKLFF
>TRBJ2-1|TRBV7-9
CASSVPGLAGYEQFF
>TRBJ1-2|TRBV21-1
CASSKVEPRRYGYTF
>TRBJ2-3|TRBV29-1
CSVITSTDTQYF
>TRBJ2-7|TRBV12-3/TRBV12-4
CASSSLVSYQRREQYF
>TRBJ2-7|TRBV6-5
CASSYSSTGAYEQYF
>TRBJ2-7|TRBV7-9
CASSEAGTSYEQYF
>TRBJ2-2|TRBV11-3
CASRGRSGELFF
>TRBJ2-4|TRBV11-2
CASSLAGSDTKNIQYF
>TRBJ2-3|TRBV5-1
CASSLGRFSTDTQYF
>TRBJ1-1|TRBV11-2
CASSLAGLATEAFF
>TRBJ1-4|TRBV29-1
CSATGLLNEKLFF
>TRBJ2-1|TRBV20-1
CSARVVAGGHEQFF
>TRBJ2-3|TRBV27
CASSLTAGDTQYF
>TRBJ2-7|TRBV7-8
CASSFSGTDQVEQYF
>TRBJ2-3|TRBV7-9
CAVPNGDTQYF
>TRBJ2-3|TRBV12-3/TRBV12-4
CASSFRRRSLLSSTDTQYF
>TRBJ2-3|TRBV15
CATSRGGSGVVDTQYF
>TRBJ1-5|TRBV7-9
CASSLGGRDFRNQPQHF
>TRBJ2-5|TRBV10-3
CAISESKTSQETQYF
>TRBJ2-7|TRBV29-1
CSVWTSGTTYEQYF
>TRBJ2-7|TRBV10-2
CASRVPSSYEQYF
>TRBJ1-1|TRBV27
CASTLVVGGAEAFF
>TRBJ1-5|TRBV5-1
CASSLGEGNQPQHF
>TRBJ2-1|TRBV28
CASRPGQGRDHYNEQFF
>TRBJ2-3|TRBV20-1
CSAYLAVGTDTQYF
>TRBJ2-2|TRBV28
CASRSLAGQNTGELFF
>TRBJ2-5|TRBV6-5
CASSYQQRGETQYF
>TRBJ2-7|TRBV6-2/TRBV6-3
CASTPGSSYEQYF
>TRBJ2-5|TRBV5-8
CASSLPGQGSKTQYF
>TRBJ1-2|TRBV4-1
CASSQLSGTGEGGYTF
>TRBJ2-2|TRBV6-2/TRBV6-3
CASSYPLWTRGFGELFF
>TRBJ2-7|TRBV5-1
CASSFQDNSYEQYF
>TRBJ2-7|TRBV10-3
CAISATGGVSGGQYF
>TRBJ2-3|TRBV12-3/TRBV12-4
CASTPPGLAGTTDTQYF